These 20 T cell receptor beta chains were sequenced from one sample in a study of cytomegalovirus exposure and HLA in healthy donors. The PCR used 60 Vbeta and 13 Jbeta primers. Assay: immunoSEQ multiplex PCR; the TCRdb copy retains only in-frame clones and omits some. The table has roughly 100,000 clones, 63% seen once. The material sequenced was PBMCs. These receptors were collected from a human donor in good health.

The chain carries TRBV19 and TRBJ1-5; 8 bases are a match to TRBD1. The J segment lost 4 bases and the V segment lost 2 bases, leaving 4 bases of the junction unmatched. The CDR3 has 15 residues. The germline gives CDR1 LNHDA, CDR2 SQIVND (reference sequence). The CDR3 DNA sequence: TGTGCCAGTAGTATAACAGGGGGAAAAAATCAGCCCCAGCATTTT. It is translated as CASSITGGKNQPQHF.

The rearrangement joins TRBV2 to TRBJ2-7; 7 nucleotides line up with TRBD2. Germline CDR1 and CDR2: SNHLY and FYNNEI. V lost 6 bases, J lost 0 bases, and 5 bases stayed unmatched. The CDR3 is made up of 14 amino acids. The CDR3 protein is CASRQAGSSYEQYF. CDR3 DNA: TGTGCCAGCAGGCAAGCGGGGAGCTCCTACGAGCAGTACTTC. Full variable domain (missing parts from reference TRBV2 and TRBJ2-7): EPEVTQTPSHQVTQMGQEVILRCVPISNHLYFYWYRQILGQKVEFLVSFYNNEISEKSEIFDDQFSVERPDGSNFTLKIRSTKLEDSAMYFCASRQAGSSYEQYFGPGTRLTVT.

This clone was seen only a few times. The chain combines TRBV29-1 with TRBJ1-2; 7 positions match TRBD1. Trimming took 5 bases from V and 10 from J; bases not matched to a gene: 7. The CDR3 spans 11 residues. CDR1 and CDR2 (germline): SQVTM, ANQGSEA. CDR3 sequence reads: CSVFLGQIYTF. Written as DNA, the CDR3 is TGCAGCGTTTTTTTGGGACAGATCTACACCTTC.

The J gene is TRBJ2-7, the V gene TRBV5-1; 12 bases match TRBD2. The CDR3 is 14 amino acids. The V segment lost 4 bases and the J segment 3 bases; nucleotides outside the gene matches: 2. Germline V gene sequence: CDR1 SGHRS, CDR2 YFSETQ. This CDR3 is CASSPLAGGYEQYF. CDR3 nucleotides: TGCGCCAGCAGCCCACTAGCGGGAGGCTACGAGCAGTACTTC. Looking up the rest from reference TRBV5-1 and TRBJ2-7 gives the full variable domain: KAGVTQTPRYLIKTRGQQVTLSCSPISGHRSVSWYQQTPGQGLQFLFEYFSETQRNKGNFPGRFSGRQFSNSRSEMNVSTLELGDSALYLCASSPLAGGYEQYFGPGTRLTVT.

This clone was counted a single time. The genes are TRBV5-1 and TRBJ2-3; TRBD2 aligns across 15 bases. The CDR3 extends over 19 amino acids. The V segment lost 3 bases and the J segment 0 bases; nucleotides outside the gene matches: 8. CDR1 is SGHRS and CDR2 is YFSETQ in the germline V gene. This CDR3 is CASSSGLAGGSPSTDTQYF. In nucleotides, the CDR3 is TGCGCCAGCAGCTCCGGACTAGCGGGAGGGAGTCCTAGCACAGATACGCAGTATTTT.

The J gene is TRBJ1-5, the V gene TRBV19; 11 nucleotides match TRBD1. The CDR3 has 15 amino acids. The V gene's germline CDR1 is LNHDA and CDR2 SQIVND (reference sequence). The ends lost 1 base at V and 7 bases at J; junction bases unmatched: 3. This chain's CDR3 is CASSIGGQGAQPQHF. The CDR3 coding sequence is TGTGCCAGTAGTATAGGAGGACAGGGGGCGCAGCCCCAGCATTTT.

The chain carries TRBV2 and TRBJ1-1; 7 nucleotides match TRBD1. V was clipped by 1 base and J by 1 base; unmatched bases: 3. The CDR3 contains 15 residues. Germline CDR1 SNHLY, CDR2 FYNNEI. CDR3 nucleotide sequence: TGTGCCAGCAGTGAAGAAGGGGACAGGAACACTGAAGCTTTCTTT. Residues: CASSEEGDRNTEAFF.

The gene calls are TRBV18 and TRBJ2-7; the match to TRBD2 covers 7 bases. CDR3 size: 15 residues. Germline CDR1 reads KGHSH; CDR2 reads LQKENI. Losses at the gene ends were 3 bases for V and 2 bases for J; bases not matched to a gene: 7. CDR3 DNA: TGTGCCAGCTCACCTCCTAGCGGAAACCCCTACGAGCAGTACTTC. Its protein product is CASSPPSGNPYEQYF.

CDR3 residues: CASSIGQGYNEQFF. For the CDR3, the DNA is TGTGCCAGCAGTATAGGACAGGGGTACAATGAGCAGTTCTTC. The chain joins TRBV27 to TRBJ2-1; 9 positions agree with TRBD1. Germline V CDR1 and CDR2: MNHEY, SMNVEV (reference sequence). J gave up 4 bases and V 5 bases, and 3 bases lay outside the gene matches. The CDR3 extends over 14 amino acids.

The V call is TRBV4-2, the J call TRBJ2-4, with 13 positions matching TRBD2. The V gene end was trimmed by 0 bases and the J gene end by 4 bases; junction bases not matched to a gene: 9. The CDR3 is made up of 19 amino acids. CDR1 and CDR2 from the germline V gene are LGHNA and YNFKEQ. The CDR3 sequence: CASSQELSTSGRTKNIQYF. CDR3 nucleotides: TGTGCCAGCAGCCAAGAACTCTCGACTAGCGGGAGGACAAAAAACATTCAGTACTTC.

This clone was observed a single time. The chain has TRBV2 and TRBJ2-2, with 8 nucleotides matching TRBD2. The ends lost 6 bases at V and 2 bases at J; junction bases unmatched: 11. The V gene's germline CDR1 is SNHLY and CDR2 FYNNEI. CDR3 length: 17 residues. The CDR3 loop is CASSWPQTSVNTGELFF. The CDR3 DNA reads as TGTGCCAGCAGCTGGCCCCAGACTAGCGTAAACACCGGGGAGCTGTTTTTT. Filled out from reference TRBV2 and TRBJ2-2, the complete variable domain reads EPEVTQTPSHQVTQMGQEVILRCVPISNHLYFYWYRQILGQKVEFLVSFYNNEISEKSEIFDDQFSVERPDGSNFTLKIRSTKLEDSAMYFCASSWPQTSVNTGELFFGEGSRLTVL.

The V call is TRBV28, the J call TRBJ1-4; D gene uncertain. The germline CDR1 and CDR2 sequences are MDHEN and SYDVKM. This CDR3 region has 16 residues. Trimming pared 5 bases from V and 0 bases from J, leaving 13 bases between. DNA of the CDR3: TGTGCCAGCAGTCCCGGGGTTGGGGCAACTAATGAAAAACTGTTTTTT. Translation: CASSPGVGATNEKLFF.

The gene calls are TRBV2 and TRBJ2-1; 8 nucleotides match TRBD2. The CDR3 has 14 residues. V dropped 10 bases and J dropped 4; count of bases not matched to a gene: 9. Germline V CDR1 and CDR2: SNHLY, FYNNEI. CDR3 sequence: CATTTSGTYNEQFF. The DNA of the CDR3 is TGTGCCACTACCACTAGCGGAACGTACAATGAGCAGTTCTTC.

The chain combines TRBV18 with TRBJ2-7; D may be TRBD2 (5 bases). The CDR3 length is 15 residues. V lost 6 bases and J lost 0, with 15 bases in between. Germline lookup yields CDR1 KGHSH and CDR2 LQKENI. The CDR3 DNA reads TGTGCCAGCTCTCCTTCTGAAGGACTCTCCTACGAGCAGTACTTC. Its translation is CASSPSEGLSYEQYF.

The gene calls are TRBV2 and TRBJ2-1; D is possibly TRBD1 (5 bases). V dropped 8 bases and J dropped 6 bases, with 17 bases sitting between them. The CDR3 has 14 amino acids. Germline CDR1 reads SNHLY; CDR2 reads FYNNEI. The CDR3 sequence: CASCTDPRGNEQFF. CDR3 nucleotides: TGTGCCAGCTGTACAGACCCTAGGGGCAATGAGCAGTTCTTC.

The chain employs TRBV7-2 and TRBJ2-7; 9 positions match TRBD2. Looked up from germline, CDR1 is SGHTA and CDR2 is FQGNSA. The V segment lost 1 base and the J segment 2 bases; nucleotides outside the gene matches: 6. The CDR3 sequence is 16 residues long. The CDR3 DNA is TGTGCCAGCAGCTTAGTGGCTGCTAGCGGGGCCTACGAGCAGTACTTC. Protein: CASSLVAASGAYEQYF.

This clone has only a few counts. This chain uses TRBV19 with TRBJ1-1, with a tentative D call TRBD1 (6 bases). Germline CDR1 reads LNHDA; CDR2 reads SQIVND (reference sequence). Trimming pared 9 bases from V and 0 bases from J, leaving 14 bases between. CDR3 length: 14 residues. CDR3 nucleotide sequence: TGTGCCAGCCGAGGGGGATTGATGAACACTGAAGCTTTCTTT. This codes for CASRGGLMNTEAFF.

The V call is TRBV6-5, the J call TRBJ1-1; D remains ambiguous. This CDR3 comprises 13 residues. Trimming removed 2 bases at V and 8 bases at J, with 12 bases between. The germline V gene encodes CDR1 MNHEY and CDR2 SVGAGI. CDR3 sequence: CASSYRTGREAFF. CDR3 sequence (DNA): TGTGCCAGCAGTTACCGGACGGGAAGAGAAGCTTTCTTT.

The J gene is TRBJ1-4, the V gene TRBV5-1, with a weak D call TRBD1 (5 bases). V lost 4 bases, J lost 0 bases, and 7 bases lay in between. This CDR3 spans 14 amino acids. Germline V gene data show CDR1 as SGHRS and CDR2 as YFSETQ. CDR3 DNA: TGCGCCAGCAGCCCAGGGACAACTAATGAAAAACTGTTTTTT. It translates to CASSPGTTNEKLFF.

This chain links TRBV11-2 with TRBJ2-5; 9 bases agree with TRBD1. Germline lookup yields CDR1 SGHAT and CDR2 FQNNGV. The CDR3 loop spans 15 amino acids. J lost 1 base, V lost 5 bases, and 5 bases had no gene match. CDR3 amino acids: CASSRQGEPQETQYF. In nucleotides, the CDR3 is TGTGCCAGCAGCCGACAGGGGGAGCCCCAAGAGACCCAGTACTTC.